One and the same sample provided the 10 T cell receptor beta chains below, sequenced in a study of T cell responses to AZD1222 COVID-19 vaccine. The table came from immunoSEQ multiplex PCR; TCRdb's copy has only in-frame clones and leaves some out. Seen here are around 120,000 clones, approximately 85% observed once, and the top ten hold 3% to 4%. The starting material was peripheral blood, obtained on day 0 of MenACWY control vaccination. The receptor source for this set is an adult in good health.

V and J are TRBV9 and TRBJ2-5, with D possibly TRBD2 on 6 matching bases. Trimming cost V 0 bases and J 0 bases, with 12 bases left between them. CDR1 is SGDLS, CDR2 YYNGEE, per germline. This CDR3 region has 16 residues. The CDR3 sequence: CASSVGRASDQETQYF. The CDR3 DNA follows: TGTGCCAGCAGCGTAGGTCGGGCTAGCGACCAAGAGACCCAGTACTTC. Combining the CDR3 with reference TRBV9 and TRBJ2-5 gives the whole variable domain DSGVTQTPKHLITATGQRVTLRCSPRSGDLSVYWYQQSLDQGLQFLIQYYNGEERAKGNILERFSAQQFPDLHSELNLSSLELGDSALYFCASSVGRASDQETQYFGPGTRLLVL.

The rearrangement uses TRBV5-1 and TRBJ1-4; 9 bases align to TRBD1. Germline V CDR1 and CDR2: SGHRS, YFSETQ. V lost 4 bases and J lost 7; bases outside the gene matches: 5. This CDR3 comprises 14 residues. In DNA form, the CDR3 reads TGCGCCAGCAGCATGGGACAGGGAAGTGAAAAACTGTTTTTT. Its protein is CASSMGQGSEKLFF.

CDR3 region: CASSFNRETQYF. The CDR3 DNA reads TGCGCCAGCAGCTTCAATAGGGAGACCCAGTACTTC. This chain uses TRBV5-1 with TRBJ2-5; D not certain. V was cut by 2 bases and J by 5 bases, with 7 bases left in between. There are 12 residues in the CDR3. Per the germline V gene, CDR1 is SGHRS and CDR2 is YFSETQ.

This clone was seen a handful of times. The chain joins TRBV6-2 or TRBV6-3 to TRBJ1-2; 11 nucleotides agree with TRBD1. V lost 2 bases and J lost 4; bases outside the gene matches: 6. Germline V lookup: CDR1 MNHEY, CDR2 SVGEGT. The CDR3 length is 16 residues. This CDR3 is CASSYLRTGGGYGYTF. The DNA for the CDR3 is TGTGCCAGCAGTTACCTCCGGACAGGGGGCGGCTATGGCTACACCTTC.

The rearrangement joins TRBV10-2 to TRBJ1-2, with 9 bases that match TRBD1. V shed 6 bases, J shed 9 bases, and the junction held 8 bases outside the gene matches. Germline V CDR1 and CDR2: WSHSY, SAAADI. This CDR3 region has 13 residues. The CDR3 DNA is TGCGCCAGCAGCGGACAGGGGCTTATGAGCTACACCTTC. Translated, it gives CASSGQGLMSYTF.

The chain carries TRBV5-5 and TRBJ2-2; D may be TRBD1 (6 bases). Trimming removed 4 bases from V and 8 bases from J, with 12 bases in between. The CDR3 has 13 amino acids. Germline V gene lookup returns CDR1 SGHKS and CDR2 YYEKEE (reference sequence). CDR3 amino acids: CASSQGWQGELFF. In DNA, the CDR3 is TGTGCCAGCAGCCAGGGGTGGCAGGGGGAGCTGTTTTTT.

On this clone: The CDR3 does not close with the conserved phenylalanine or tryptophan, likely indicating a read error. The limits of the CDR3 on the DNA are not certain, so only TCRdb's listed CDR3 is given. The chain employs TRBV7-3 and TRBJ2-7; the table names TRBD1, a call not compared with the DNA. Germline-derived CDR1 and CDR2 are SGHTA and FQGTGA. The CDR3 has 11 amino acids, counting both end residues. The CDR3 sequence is CASSKRDRPSP.

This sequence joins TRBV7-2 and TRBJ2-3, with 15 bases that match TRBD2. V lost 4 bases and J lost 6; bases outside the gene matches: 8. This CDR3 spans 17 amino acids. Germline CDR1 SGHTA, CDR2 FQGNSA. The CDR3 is CASSSAGTSGGRDTQYF. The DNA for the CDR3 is TGTGCCAGCAGCTCAGCCGGGACTAGCGGGGGGAGGGATACGCAGTATTTT. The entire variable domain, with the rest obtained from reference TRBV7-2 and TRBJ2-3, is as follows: GAGVSQSPSNKVTEKGKDVELRCDPISGHTALYWYRQSLGQGLEFLIYFQGNSAPDKSGLPSDRFSAERTGGSVSTLTIQRTQQEDSAVYLCASSSAGTSGGRDTQYFGPGTRLTVL.

CDR3 nucleotides: TGTGCCAGCAGTCCAATACAGGGGGCCTATAATTCACCCCTCCACTTT. It codes for CASSPIQGAYNSPLHF. J is TRBJ1-6 and V is TRBV27; 8 bases are shared with TRBD1. The CDR3 length is 16 residues. Germline V gene lookup returns CDR1 MNHEY and CDR2 SMNVEV (reference sequence). J gave up 2 bases and V 5 bases, and 5 bases lay outside the gene matches.

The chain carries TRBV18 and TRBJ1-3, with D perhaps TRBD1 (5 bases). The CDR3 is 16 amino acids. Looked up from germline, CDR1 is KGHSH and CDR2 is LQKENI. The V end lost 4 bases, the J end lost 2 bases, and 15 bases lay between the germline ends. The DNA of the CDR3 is TGTGCCAGCTCACGATTTCTAGGGGCGCCTGGAAACACCATATATTTT. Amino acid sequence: CASSRFLGAPGNTIYF.